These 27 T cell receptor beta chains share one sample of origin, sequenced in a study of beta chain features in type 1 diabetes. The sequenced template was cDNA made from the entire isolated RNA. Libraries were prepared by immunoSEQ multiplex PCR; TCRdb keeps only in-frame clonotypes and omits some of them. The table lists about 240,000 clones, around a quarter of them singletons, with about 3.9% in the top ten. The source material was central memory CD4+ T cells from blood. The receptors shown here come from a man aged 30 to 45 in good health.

CDR3 DNA sequence: TGTGCCGTACAGTGGGGGTCGGATCAGCCCCAGCATTTT. This translates into CAVQWGSDQPQHF. V usage is TRBV6-6 and J usage is TRBJ1-5, with a weak D call TRBD1 (5 bases). From germline, CDR1 is MNHNY and CDR2 SVGAGI (reference sequence). V was clipped by 11 bases and J by 5 bases, with 16 bases between them. CDR3 length: 13 amino acids.

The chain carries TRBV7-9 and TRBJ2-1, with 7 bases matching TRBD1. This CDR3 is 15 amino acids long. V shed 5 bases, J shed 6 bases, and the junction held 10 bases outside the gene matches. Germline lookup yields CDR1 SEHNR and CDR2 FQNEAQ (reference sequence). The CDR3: CASSALYRGRNEQFF. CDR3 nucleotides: TGTGCCAGCAGCGCACTCTACAGGGGCCGCAATGAGCAGTTCTTC.

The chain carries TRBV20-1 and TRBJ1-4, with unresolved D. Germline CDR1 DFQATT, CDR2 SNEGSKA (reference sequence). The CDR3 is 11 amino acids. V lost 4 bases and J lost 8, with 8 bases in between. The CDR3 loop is CSAITGEKLFF. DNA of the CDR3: TGCAGTGCTATTACGGGAGAAAAACTGTTTTTT.

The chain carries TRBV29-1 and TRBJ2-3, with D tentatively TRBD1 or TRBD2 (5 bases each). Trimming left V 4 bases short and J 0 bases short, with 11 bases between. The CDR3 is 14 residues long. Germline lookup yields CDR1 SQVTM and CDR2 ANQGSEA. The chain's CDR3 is CSVAQGASTDTQYF. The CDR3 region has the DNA TGCAGCGTTGCCCAGGGAGCCAGCACAGATACGCAGTATTTT.

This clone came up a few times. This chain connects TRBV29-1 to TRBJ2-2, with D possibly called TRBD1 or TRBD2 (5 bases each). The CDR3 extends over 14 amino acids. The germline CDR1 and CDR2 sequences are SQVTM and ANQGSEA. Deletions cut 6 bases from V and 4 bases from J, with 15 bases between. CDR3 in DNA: TGCAGCGTGGGCCTCGGGGCTCCCACCGGGGAGCTGTTTTTT. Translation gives CSVGLGAPTGELFF.

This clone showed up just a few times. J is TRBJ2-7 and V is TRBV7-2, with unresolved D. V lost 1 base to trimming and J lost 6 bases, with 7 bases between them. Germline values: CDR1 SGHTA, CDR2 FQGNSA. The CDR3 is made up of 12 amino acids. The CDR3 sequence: CASSLGSVEQYF. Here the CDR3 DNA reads TGTGCCAGCAGCTTAGGGAGCGTCGAGCAGTACTTC.

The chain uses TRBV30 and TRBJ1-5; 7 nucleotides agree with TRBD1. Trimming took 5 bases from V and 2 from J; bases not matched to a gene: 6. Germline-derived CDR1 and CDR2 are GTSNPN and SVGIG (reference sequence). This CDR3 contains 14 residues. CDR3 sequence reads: CAWARTGGNQPQHF. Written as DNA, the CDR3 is TGTGCCTGGGCAAGAACAGGGGGCAATCAGCCCCAGCATTTT.

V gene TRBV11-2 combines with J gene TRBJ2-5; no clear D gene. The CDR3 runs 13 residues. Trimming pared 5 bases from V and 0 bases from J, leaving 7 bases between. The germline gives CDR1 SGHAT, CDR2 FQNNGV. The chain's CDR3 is CASSPSYQETQYF. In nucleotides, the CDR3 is TGTGCCAGCAGCCCCTCGTACCAAGAGACCCAGTACTTC.

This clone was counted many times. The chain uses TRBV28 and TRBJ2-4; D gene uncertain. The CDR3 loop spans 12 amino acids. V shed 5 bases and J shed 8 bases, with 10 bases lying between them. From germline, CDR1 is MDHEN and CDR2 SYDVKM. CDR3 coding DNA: TGTGCCAGCAGTCCCCGAATACACATTCAGTACTTC. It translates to CASSPRIHIQYF.

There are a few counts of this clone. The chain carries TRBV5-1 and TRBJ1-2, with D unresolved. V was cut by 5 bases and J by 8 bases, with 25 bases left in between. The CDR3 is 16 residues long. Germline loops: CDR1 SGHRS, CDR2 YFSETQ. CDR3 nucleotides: TGCGCCAGCAGAGCGGATCCCCTCGGTGGGGTCCAAGGCTACACCTTC. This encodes CASRADPLGGVQGYTF.

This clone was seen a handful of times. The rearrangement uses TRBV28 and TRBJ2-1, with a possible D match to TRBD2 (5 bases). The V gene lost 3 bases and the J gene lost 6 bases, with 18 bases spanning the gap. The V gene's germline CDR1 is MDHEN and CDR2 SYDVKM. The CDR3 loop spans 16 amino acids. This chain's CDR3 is CASSFPSGLEGNEQFF. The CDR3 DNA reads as TGTGCCAGCAGTTTTCCCTCCGGACTCGAGGGCAATGAGCAGTTCTTC.

The DNA for the CDR3 is TGTGCCAGCAGCCAAGACGACAAAGAGACCCAGTACTTC. Amino acids: CASSQDDKETQYF. The chain has TRBV14 and TRBJ2-5; no definite D call. This CDR3 is 13 amino acids long. Germline assignment: CDR1 SGHDN and CDR2 FVKESK. V lost 0 bases, J lost 3 bases, and 5 bases lay in between. The full variable domain, with the rest looked up from reference TRBV14 and TRBJ2-5, is EAGVTQFPSHSVIEKGQTVTLRCDPISGHDNLYWYRRVMGKEIKFLLHFVKESKQDESGMPNNRFLAERTGGTYSTLKVQPAELEDSGVYFCASSQDDKETQYFGPGTRLLVL.

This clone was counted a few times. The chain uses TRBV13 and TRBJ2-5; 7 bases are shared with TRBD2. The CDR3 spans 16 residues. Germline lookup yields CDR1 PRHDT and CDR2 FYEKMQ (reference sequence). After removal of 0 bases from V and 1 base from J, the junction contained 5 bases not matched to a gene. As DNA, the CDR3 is TGTGCCAGCAGCTTAGGTGTGGCGGGAGCCCAAGAGACCCAGTACTTC. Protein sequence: CASSLGVAGAQETQYF.

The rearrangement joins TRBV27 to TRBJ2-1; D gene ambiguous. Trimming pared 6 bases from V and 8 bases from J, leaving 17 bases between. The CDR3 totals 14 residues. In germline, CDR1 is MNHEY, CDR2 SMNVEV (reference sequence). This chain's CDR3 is CASSVRQIGHEQFF. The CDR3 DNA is TGTGCCAGCAGCGTAAGGCAGATCGGACATGAGCAGTTCTTC.

Here the CDR3 reads CSVELGTGTGFF. CDR3 nucleotides: TGCAGCGTTGAGTTGGGGACTGGCACTGGTTTCTTT. This sequence joins TRBV29-1 and TRBJ1-1; possible D gene TRBD1, 5 bases. Trimming shortened V by 3 bases and J by 13 bases, and 18 bases separated the two germline ends. The CDR3 totals 12 residues. CDR1 is SQVTM and CDR2 is ANQGSEA in the germline V gene.

CDR3 sequence: CASSLLETLSTGELFF. CDR3 DNA sequence: TGTGCCAGCAGTTTACTCGAAACGTTGTCCACCGGGGAGCTGTTTTTT. The rearrangement uses TRBV27 and TRBJ2-2; D is unresolved. V dropped 2 bases and J dropped 4 bases, with 14 bases sitting between them. Germline CDR1 MNHEY, CDR2 SMNVEV (reference sequence). The CDR3 spans 16 residues.

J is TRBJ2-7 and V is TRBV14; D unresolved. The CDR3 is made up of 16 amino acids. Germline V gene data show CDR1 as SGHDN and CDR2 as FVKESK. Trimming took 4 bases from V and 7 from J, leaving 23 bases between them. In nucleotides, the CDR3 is TGTGCCAGCAGCCCACCAAACTCCATATGGCCCGGGGAGCAGTACTTC. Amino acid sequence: CASSPPNSIWPGEQYF.

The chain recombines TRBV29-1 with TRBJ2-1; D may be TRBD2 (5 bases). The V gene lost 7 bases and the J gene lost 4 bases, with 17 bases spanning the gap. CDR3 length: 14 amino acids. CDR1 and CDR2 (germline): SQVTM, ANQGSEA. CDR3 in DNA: TGCAGCGGGGGAGAGCACGATGGGTACAATGAGCAGTTCTTC. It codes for CSGGEHDGYNEQFF.

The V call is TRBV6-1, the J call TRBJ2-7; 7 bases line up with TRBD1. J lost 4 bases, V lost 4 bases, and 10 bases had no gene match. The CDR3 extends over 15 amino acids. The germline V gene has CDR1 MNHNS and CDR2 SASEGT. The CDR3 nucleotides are TGTGCCAGCAGTGCGGGACAGTCTTTCCCGTACGAGCAGTACTTC. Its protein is CASSAGQSFPYEQYF.

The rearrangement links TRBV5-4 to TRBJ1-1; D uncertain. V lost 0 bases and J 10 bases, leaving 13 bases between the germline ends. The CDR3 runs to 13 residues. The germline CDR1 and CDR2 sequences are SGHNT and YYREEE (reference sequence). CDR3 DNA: TGTGCCAGCAGCTTGGATTTGCAGGACGGAGCTTTCTTT. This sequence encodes CASSLDLQDGAFF.

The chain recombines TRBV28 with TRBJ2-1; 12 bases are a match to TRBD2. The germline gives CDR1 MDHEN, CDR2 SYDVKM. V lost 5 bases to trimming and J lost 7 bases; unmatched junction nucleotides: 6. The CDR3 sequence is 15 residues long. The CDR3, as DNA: TGTGCCAGCAGTCCCGGACTAGCGGGAAGTAATGAGCAGTTCTTC. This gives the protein CASSPGLAGSNEQFF.

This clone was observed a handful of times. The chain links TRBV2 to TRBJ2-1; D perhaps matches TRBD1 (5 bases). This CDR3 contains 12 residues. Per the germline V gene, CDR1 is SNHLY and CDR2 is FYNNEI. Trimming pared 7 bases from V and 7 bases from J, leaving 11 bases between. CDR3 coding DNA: TGTGCCAGCACCCTCCAGGGTAATGAGCAGTTCTTC. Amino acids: CASTLQGNEQFF.

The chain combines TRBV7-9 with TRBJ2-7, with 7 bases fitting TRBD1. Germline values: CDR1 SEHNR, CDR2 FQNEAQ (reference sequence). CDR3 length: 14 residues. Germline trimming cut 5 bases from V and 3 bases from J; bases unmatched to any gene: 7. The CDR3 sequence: CASSIGTVNYEQYF. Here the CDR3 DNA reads TGTGCCAGCAGCATAGGGACAGTAAACTACGAGCAGTACTTC. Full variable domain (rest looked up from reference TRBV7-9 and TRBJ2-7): DTGVSQNPRHKITKRGQNVTFRCDPISEHNRLYWYRQTLGQGPEFLTYFQNEAQLEKSRLLSDRFSAERPKGSFSTLEIQRTEQGDSAMYLCASSIGTVNYEQYFGPGTRLTVT.

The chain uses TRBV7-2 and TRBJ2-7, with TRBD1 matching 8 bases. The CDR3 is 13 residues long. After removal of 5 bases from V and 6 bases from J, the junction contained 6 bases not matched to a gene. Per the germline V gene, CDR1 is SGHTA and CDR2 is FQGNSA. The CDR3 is CASSLIQGVEQYF. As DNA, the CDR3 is TGTGCCAGCAGCCTAATACAGGGGGTCGAGCAGTACTTC.

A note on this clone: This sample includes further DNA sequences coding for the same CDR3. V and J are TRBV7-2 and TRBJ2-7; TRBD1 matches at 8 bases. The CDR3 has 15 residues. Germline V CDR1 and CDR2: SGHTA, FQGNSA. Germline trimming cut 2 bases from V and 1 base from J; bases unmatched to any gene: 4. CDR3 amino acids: CASSLRQGASYEQYF. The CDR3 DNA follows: TGTGCCAGCAGCTTACGGCAGGGGGCATCCTACGAGCAGTACTTC.

Written as DNA, the CDR3 is TGTGCCAGCAGCTTTGGGGGTTCCGCGAATGAGCAGTTCTTC. This gives the protein CASSFGGSANEQFF. The chain uses TRBV4-2 and TRBJ2-1; D may match TRBD1 or TRBD2 (5 bases each). V shed 5 bases and J shed 7 bases, with 15 bases lying between them. This CDR3 is built from 14 residues. Germline V gives CDR1 LGHNA, CDR2 YNFKEQ.

This CDR3 reads CASSLVGLADTEAFF. The CDR3 coding sequence is TGTGCCAGCAGCTTGGTTGGATTGGCAGACACTGAAGCTTTCTTT. V and J are TRBV5-4 and TRBJ1-1; D uncertain. The CDR3 has 15 residues. In germline, CDR1 is SGHNT, CDR2 YYREEE (reference sequence). V was shortened by 0 bases and J by 3 bases, with 12 bases between the two germline ends.